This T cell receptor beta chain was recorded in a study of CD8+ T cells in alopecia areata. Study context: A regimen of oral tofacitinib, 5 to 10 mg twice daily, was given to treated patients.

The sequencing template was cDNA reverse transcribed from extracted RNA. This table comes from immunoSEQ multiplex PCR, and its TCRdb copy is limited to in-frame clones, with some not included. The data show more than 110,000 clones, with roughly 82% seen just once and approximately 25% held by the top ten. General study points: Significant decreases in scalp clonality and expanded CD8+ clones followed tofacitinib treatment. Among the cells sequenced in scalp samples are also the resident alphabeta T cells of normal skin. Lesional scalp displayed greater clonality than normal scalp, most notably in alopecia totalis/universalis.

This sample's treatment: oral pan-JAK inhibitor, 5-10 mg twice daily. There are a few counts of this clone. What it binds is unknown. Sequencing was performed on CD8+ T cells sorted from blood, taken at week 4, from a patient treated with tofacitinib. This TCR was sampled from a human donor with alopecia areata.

The DNA of the CDR3 is TGTGCCAGCAGCCTTGCGGGACAGGGATCACCCCTCCACTTT. Its protein is CASSLAGQGSPLHF. The rearrangement joins TRBV7-2 to TRBJ1-6; TRBD1 agrees at 9 bases. The V and J ends lost 5 bases and 10 bases, in that order; junction bases with no gene match: 6. Germline V lookup: CDR1 SGHTA, CDR2 FQGNSA. The CDR3 contains 14 residues.